The entry below describes one TCR beta chain. The antigen is undetermined. Patients with stable or active relapsing-remitting disease, all of them treatment-naive, made up the multiple sclerosis controls. TEMRA cells were enriched by FACS, and CD4+ and CD8+ T cells were negatively isolated. Random hexamers served to reverse transcribe roughly 0.5 to 1 ug RNA. Amplification of TCR beta CDR3 spanned 54 Vbeta and 13 Jbeta via immunoSEQ multiplex PCR. In TCRdb, the immunoSEQ multiplex PCR reads were re-called with MiXCR into one record per CDR3 protein. The sample lists some 150,000 distinct CDR3 sequences; about 94% were seen once. The data derive from a study of CD8 T cells in Susac syndrome. The study's findings and limits: The relatively small number of individuals in the TCR sequencing and HLA analysis was acknowledged by the study.

CDR1 and CDR2 (germline): SEHNR, FQNEAQ (reference sequence). The junction had 8 bases not matched to a gene; V was cut back by 5 bases and J by 4 bases. The CDR3 consists of 15 residues. The sequencing input was CD8+ T cells from PBMCs. The TCR comes from a human donor with multiple sclerosis. The genes are TRBV7-9 and TRBJ1-1; 9 nucleotides line up with TRBD1. Written as DNA, the CDR3 is TGTGCCAGCAGCCCTCAGGACAGGGGTATCACTGAAGCTTTCTTT. Residues: CASSPQDRGITEAFF. Full variable domain (missing parts from reference TRBV7-9 and TRBJ1-1): DTGVSQNPRHKITKRGQNVTFRCDPISEHNRLYWYRQTLGQGPEFLTYFQNEAQLEKSRLLSDRFSAERPKGSFSTLEIQRTEQGDSAMYLCASSPQDRGITEAFFGQGTRLTVV.